This T cell receptor (beta chain) appears in the sequencing data of a study of cytomegalovirus exposure and HLA in healthy donors. Broader study findings: Available immune exposure information was restricted to CMV serostatus only. What a later analysis showed was that several of the most significant clusters appeared linked to common viral pathogens.

13 Jbeta primers and 60 Vbeta primers were used for the PCR. Authors' processing steps: Some 10 million of the roughly 77 million unique TCR beta chains counted in a later analysis were shared. The assay was immunoSEQ multiplex PCR, and TCRdb's table has in-frame clones only and misses some. Clone size and the V and J calls come from that table; the DNA yielded D and trimming. The sample lists 90,000 to 120,000 clones; 79% were seen once. V was trimmed by 1 base and J by 9 bases, leaving 16 bases between them. Germline V gene data show CDR1 as LNHNV and CDR2 as YYDKDF (reference sequence). The CDR3 contains 15 residues. Comments on this clone: Its antigen is not known.

The sample consisted of PBMCs. This chain links TRBV15 with TRBJ2-1, with D possibly matching TRBD1 (6 bases). The sequence derives from a female donor in good health and CMV-seropositive. The CDR3 spells CATSRVGLGGSEQFF. CDR3 sequence (DNA): TGTGCCACCAGCAGAGTGGGGCTAGGGGGAAGTGAGCAGTTCTTC.